The clone carrying this T cell receptor (beta chain) was seen ten or more times. Its antigen is unidentified. Germline V gene lookup returns CDR1 SGDLS and CDR2 YYNGEE. V lost 1 base and J lost 5, with 6 bases in between. The CDR3 totals 13 residues. This sample is part of a study of early T cells in non-severe SARS-CoV-2 infection. Overall study findings and caveats: Matching results from VDJdb favored anti-spike CD8 responses, leaving private and CD4 specificities undetected.

MiXCR, run by TCRdb on the 5' RACE reads, gives a single entry per CDR3 protein. The sample includes under 40,000 distinct CDR3 sequences, approximately 6.1% seen only once; the top ten take under 5.5%. Sequencing was done on a sample of whole blood. The chain couples TRBV9 to TRBJ1-4; D gene unclear. The sequence came from an adult who was a healthcare worker with PCR-confirmed SARS-CoV-2 infection or an uninfected control (not recorded which). The CDR3 DNA follows: TGTGCCAGCAGCGTATCCCAGAATGAAAAACTGTTTTTT. Encoded protein: CASSVSQNEKLFF.